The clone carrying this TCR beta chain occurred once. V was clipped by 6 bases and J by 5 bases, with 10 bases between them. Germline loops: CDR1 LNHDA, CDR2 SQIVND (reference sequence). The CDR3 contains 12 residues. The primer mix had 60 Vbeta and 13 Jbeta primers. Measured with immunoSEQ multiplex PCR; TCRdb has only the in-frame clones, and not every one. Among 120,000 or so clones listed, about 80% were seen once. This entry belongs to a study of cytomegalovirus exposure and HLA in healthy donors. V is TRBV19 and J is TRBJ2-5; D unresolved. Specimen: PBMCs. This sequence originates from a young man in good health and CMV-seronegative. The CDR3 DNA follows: TGTGCCAGTAGACTTTCGGGTGAGACCCAGTACTTC. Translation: CASRLSGETQYF.